One sample yielded the 32 T cell receptor beta chains listed below, sequenced in a study of T cells expressing NK-cell markers. With the 5' RACE reads reprocessed, TCRdb shows one record per CDR3 protein and no DNA. The sample has about 150,000 distinct CDR3 sequences; the top ten hold about 39%. Source material: blood T cells: a sorted CD56 or NKG2C T cell subset, CD4+ or CD8+ T cells, or bulk PBMC T cells (not recorded which). The source is a woman in her 50s in good health.

The chain links TRBV12-3 or TRBV12-4 to TRBJ2-7; TCRdb's assignment of TRBD1 cannot be checked, as there is no DNA. CDR3 length: 15 amino acids. CDR3 loop: CASSGIRGQGYEQYF.

V usage is TRBV5-1 and J usage is TRBJ2-1; TCRdb indicates TRBD1, and absent DNA this call remains unverified. Germline loops: CDR1 SGHRS, CDR2 YFSETQ. The CDR3 runs to 13 residues. The CDR3 sequence: CASSRGGRNEQFF.

V gene TRBV7-6 combines with J gene TRBJ2-1; the D call of TRBD1 rests on TCRdb alone, since no DNA is present to check it. This CDR3 has 13 residues. Germline V lookup: CDR1 SGHVS, CDR2 FNYEAQ. This CDR3 reads CASRQDSGPEQFF.

J is TRBJ2-1 and V is TRBV4-1; TCRdb designates TRBD2, a call that cannot be tested without DNA. CDR1 is MGHRA, CDR2 YSYEKL, per germline. The CDR3 is made up of 17 amino acids. The CDR3: CASSQQAGGPKDNEQFF.

The J gene is TRBJ2-1, the V gene TRBV6-1; TCRdb names TRBD1, which stays unverified in the absence of DNA. The length of the CDR3 is 12 residues. Germline assignment: CDR1 MNHNS and CDR2 SASEGT. Here the CDR3 reads CASSELWDGQFF.

The V and J genes are TRBV6-6 and TRBJ2-7. The CDR3 extends over 13 amino acids. Germline-derived CDR1 and CDR2 are MNHNY and SVGAGI (reference sequence). The CDR3 here is CASSRIPRDEQYF.

This chain links TRBV3-1 with TRBJ2-1; TCRdb lists TRBD1, though no DNA is available to test this call. CDR3 length: 15 amino acids. Germline loops: CDR1 LGHDT, CDR2 YNNKEL (reference sequence). CDR3 sequence: CASSLTGGINNEQFF.

This chain connects TRBV29-1 to TRBJ2-2; the TRBD2 assignment by TCRdb is unverifiable without DNA. Germline loops: CDR1 SQVTM, CDR2 ANQGSEA. The CDR3 contains 13 residues. The CDR3 loop is CSGAGGMTGELFF.

This chain joins TRBV9 and TRBJ2-3; TCRdb's D gene call, TRBD2, goes unchecked for lack of DNA. This CDR3 is built from 15 residues. Germline V gene lookup returns CDR1 SGDLS and CDR2 YYNGEE. This chain's CDR3 is CASSASGRSSDTQYF.

The V gene is TRBV5-8, the J gene TRBJ2-3. Germline-derived CDR1 and CDR2 are SGHTS and YDEGEE. CDR3 size: 15 residues. CDR3 loop: CASSLATKRSDTQYF.

The chain carries TRBV7-6 and TRBJ1-3; the D gene TCRdb calls, TRBD1, cannot be checked with no DNA. CDR1 and CDR2 (germline): SGHVS, FNYEAQ. The CDR3 spans 14 residues. This chain's CDR3 is CASSPGDAGNTIYF.

The rearrangement joins TRBV24-1 to TRBJ2-7; with no DNA, the TCRdb D assignment of TRBD1 cannot be verified. From germline, CDR1 is KGHDR and CDR2 SFDVKD. The CDR3 has 13 residues. CDR3 loop: CATRAGETYEQYF.

This chain links TRBV2 with TRBJ2-2; TCRdb designates TRBD2, a call that cannot be tested without DNA. CDR1 is SNHLY, CDR2 FYNNEI, per germline. The length of the CDR3 is 16 residues. CDR3 sequence: CASSEGSGSNTGELFF.

The chain joins TRBV7-8 to TRBJ2-1. This CDR3 spans 15 amino acids. Germline assignment: CDR1 SGHVS and CDR2 FQNEAQ. CDR3 residues: CASSLWASLDNEQFF.

The genes are TRBV7-9 and TRBJ2-1; the D gene TCRdb calls, TRBD1, cannot be checked with no DNA. Germline loops: CDR1 SEHNR, CDR2 FQNEAQ (reference sequence). This CDR3 has 15 amino acids. The chain's CDR3 is CASSPRTGVNNEQFF.

The chain couples TRBV24-1 to TRBJ2-5; the D call from TCRdb, TRBD1, cannot be confirmed without DNA. Germline CDR1 and CDR2: KGHDR and SFDVKD. There are 18 residues in the CDR3. CDR3 sequence reads: CATSDLHPGQGAWETQYF.

The chain carries TRBV5-1 and TRBJ1-1; the TCRdb call, TRBD1, lacks DNA for checking. The germline gives CDR1 SGHRS, CDR2 YFSETQ. The CDR3 is made up of 15 amino acids. CDR3: CASSFSDTLGTEAFF.

This chain uses TRBV20-1 with TRBJ1-1. The CDR3 contains 12 residues. Germline V lookup: CDR1 DFQATT, CDR2 SNEGSKA (reference sequence). The CDR3 here is CRCRNGDTEAFF.

The chain couples TRBV7-2 to TRBJ2-1; TCRdb returns TRBD1, unconfirmable since there is no DNA. The CDR3 spans 14 residues. The germline gives CDR1 SGHTA, CDR2 FQGNSA. CDR3 protein: CASSQPIGGNEQFF.

The rearrangement uses TRBV4-1 and TRBJ2-2; TCRdb proposes TRBD2, but this gene call is untestable without DNA. CDR1 and CDR2 (germline): MGHRA, YSYEKL. CDR3 length: 15 amino acids. CDR3 residues: CASSQDPGVAGELFF.

The genes are TRBV20-1 and TRBJ2-1; the TCRdb call, TRBD2, lacks DNA for checking. Germline CDR1 DFQATT, CDR2 SNEGSKA (reference sequence). The CDR3 length is 14 residues. CDR3 protein: CSAMTSSPYNEQFF.

The chain has TRBV5-6 and TRBJ1-1; no DNA is available, so the TRBD1 call from TCRdb remains unchecked. CDR1 SGHDT and CDR2 YYEEEE come from the germline V gene. There are 14 residues in the CDR3. This CDR3 reads CASSWGRGDPSAFF.

This chain links TRBV25-1 with TRBJ1-1. The germline CDR1 and CDR2 sequences are MGHDK and SYGVNS. CDR3 length equals 12 residues. The CDR3 reads CASSDPGRGAFF.

This chain's CDR3 is CASSLLAGVKSEQFF. The chain employs TRBV5-5 and TRBJ2-1; with no DNA, the TCRdb D assignment of TRBD2 cannot be verified. From germline, CDR1 is SGHKS and CDR2 YYEKEE (reference sequence). The CDR3 is 15 amino acids.

V and J are TRBV27 and TRBJ2-7; TCRdb lists TRBD2, though no DNA is available to test this call. CDR1 is MNHEY and CDR2 is SMNVEV in the germline V gene (reference sequence). CDR3 length: 14 amino acids. The CDR3 is CASSSQRLSYEQYF.

The chain joins TRBV2 to TRBJ1-2; the D call of TRBD1 rests on TCRdb alone, since no DNA is present to check it. This CDR3 has 13 residues. Germline V gene sequence: CDR1 SNHLY, CDR2 FYNNEI. The CDR3 spells CASIGQDRYGYTF.

Its frequency marks this clonotype as large (0.1 to 1%). The CDR3 region is CASSLWAASSYNEQFF. The V and J genes are TRBV27 and TRBJ2-1; without DNA, the TCRdb call of TRBD2 cannot be checked. Germline V gene lookup returns CDR1 MNHEY and CDR2 SMNVEV (reference sequence). This CDR3 is 16 amino acids long.

The chain links TRBV30 to TRBJ2-7; the D call from TCRdb, TRBD2, cannot be confirmed without DNA. The CDR3 has 15 amino acids. Germline assignment: CDR1 GTSNPN and CDR2 SVGIG (reference sequence). The CDR3 loop is CAWSVLGGGYTEQYF.

The chain uses TRBV9 and TRBJ2-1; as DNA is missing, the TRBD2 call by TCRdb cannot be tested. Germline V gene lookup returns CDR1 SGDLS and CDR2 YYNGEE. This CDR3 is built from 15 residues. This CDR3 is CASSVVAGGYNEQFF.

The J gene is TRBJ2-3, the V gene TRBV5-5. This CDR3 contains 14 residues. The germline V gene has CDR1 SGHKS and CDR2 YYEKEE (reference sequence). CDR3 sequence: CASSLEDPTGTQYF.

The chain joins TRBV19 to TRBJ2-1. This CDR3 has 14 residues. The germline gives CDR1 LNHDA, CDR2 SQIVND (reference sequence). CDR3 sequence reads: CASSMWESYNEQFF.

CDR3 residues: CATSDPRIGYEQYF. The chain joins TRBV24-1 to TRBJ2-7. Germline CDR1 is KGHDR and CDR2 is SFDVKD. The CDR3 loop spans 14 amino acids.